The clone carrying this T cell receptor (beta chain) was picked up many times. As yet, its antigen is unknown. Germline loops: CDR1 MNHNS, CDR2 SASEGT. V dropped 3 bases and J dropped 4; count of bases not matched to a gene: 3. The length of the CDR3 is 15 residues. The data derive from a study of T cells after posttransplantation cyclophosphamide. Study-level findings and limits: Later blood repertoires were often dominated by clones from the donor CD8+ memory compartment.

This table comes from immunoSEQ multiplex PCR, and its TCRdb copy is limited to in-frame clones, with some not included. The sample yields fewer than 35,000 clones, without any singletons. Sequencing was performed on PBMCs. This clonotype originated in an older woman in good health, CMV-negative, and a related stem cell transplant donor. V is TRBV6-1 and J is TRBJ2-3; 11 bases fit TRBD1. CDR3 coding DNA: TGTGCCAGCAGTGACCGGACAGGGGGCGCAGATACGCAGTATTTT. Translated, it gives CASSDRTGGADTQYF.